This paragraph covers one T cell receptor (beta chain) sequence. The antigen is not known. This entry comes from a study of beta chain features in type 1 diabetes. Study-level results: For patients, the naive, central memory and Treg TCRB repertoires appeared more alike than for healthy donors. Equally in patients and controls, shorter templates might have been favored by PCR. All four CD4+ subsets of Type 1 diabetes patients contained TCRB CDR3s that were moderately but significantly shorter.

Every donor provided one heparinised blood draw, which averaged approximately 100 mL. CDR3 size: 15 residues. The junction had 9 bases not matched to a gene; V was cut back by 5 bases and J by 7 bases. The germline V gene has CDR1 SQVTM and CDR2 ANQGSEA. Expressed TCRB transcripts were sequenced after all isolated RNA was converted to cDNA. Only in-frame clones appear in the TCRdb table, and some are missing; sequencing was by immunoSEQ multiplex PCR. The table has about 160,000 clones, around 8% seen once. This TCR came from a woman aged 18-29 years with type 1 diabetes. The chain is built from TRBV29-1 and TRBJ1-6, with TRBD1 identical over 9 bases. Sequenced input: central memory CD4+ T cells from blood. The CDR3 here is CSVRTGDRRNSPLHF. The CDR3 bases are TGCAGCGTTCGGACAGGGGACCGAAGGAATTCACCCCTCCACTTT. Together with reference TRBV29-1 and TRBJ1-6, the CDR3 gives the full variable domain: SAVISQKPSRDICQRGTSLTIQCQVDSQVTMMFWYRQQPGQSLTLIATANQGSEATYESGFVIDKFPISRPNLTFSTLTVSNMSPEDSSIYLCSVRTGDRRNSPLHFGNGTRLTVT.